This record concerns one T cell receptor (beta chain) sequence. This record belongs to a study of patients and donors after allogeneic stem cell transplantation. The CDR3 loop spans 17 amino acids. Germline CDR1 MNHNY, CDR2 SVGAGI (reference sequence). The ends were cut back, 2 bases at V and 4 bases at J, with 18 bases in the middle. One entry per CDR3 protein results from TCRdb running MiXCR on the RT-PCR reads. The sample lists under 200,000 distinct CDR3 sequences; over 25% were seen once. V gene TRBV6-6 combines with J gene TRBJ1-3; unclear D gene. This clonotype originated in a human donor who was either an allogeneic HSCT recipient or a stem cell or donor lymphocyte infusion donor (not recorded which). It is not recorded whose cells these are; they may come from a transplant donor. Sequenced material: blood, either unsorted or a sorted T cell fraction (not recorded which). CDR3 bases: TGTGCCAGCAGTTACACCACTACCGTAGGGCGGGGAAACACCATATATTTT. It encodes CASSYTTTVGRGNTIYF.